The 2 T cell receptor beta chains in this list originate from one sample, sequenced in a study of CD8+ T cells in alopecia areata. The sample's treatment: oral pan-JAK inhibitor, 5-10 mg twice daily. RNA extraction and reverse transcription yielded cDNA as sequencing template. Using immunoSEQ multiplex PCR, the repertoire was profiled, and TCRdb retains in-frame clones only, with some absent. The table has over 100,000 clones, roughly 50% seen once; the top ten hold 10% to 15%. Here the sequenced sample was CD8+ T cells sorted from blood, taken at week 24, from a patient treated with tofacitinib. These receptors originate from a human donor with alopecia areata.

V is TRBV27 and J is TRBJ2-7, with 7 bases lining up with TRBD1. The CDR3 covers 14 residues. Germline trimming cut 5 bases from V and 6 bases from J; bases unmatched to any gene: 10. Per the germline V gene, CDR1 is MNHEY and CDR2 is SMNVEV (reference sequence). CDR3 amino acids: CASSGTENSIEQYF. CDR3 in DNA: TGTGCCAGCAGTGGGACAGAAAATTCGATCGAGCAGTACTTC.

This sequence joins TRBV27 and TRBJ2-4, with D possibly being TRBD1 or TRBD2 (5 bases each). This CDR3 region has 12 residues. The V gene's germline CDR1 is MNHEY and CDR2 SMNVEV (reference sequence). V was pared by 10 bases and J by 12 bases, with 19 bases between. The CDR3 here is CATGDDPGDQYF. CDR3 sequence (DNA): TGTGCCACCGGGGACGACCCCGGGGATCAGTACTTC.